The source of this T cell receptor beta chain is a study of blood T cell repertoires in COVID-19. Clones were sequenced by immunoSEQ multiplex PCR, and TCRdb holds only the in-frame ones, with some missing. Of about 320,000 clones listed, 85% are singletons. This CDR3 has 16 residues. V gave up 3 bases and J gave up 7 bases, with 19 bases separating them. The germline V gene encodes CDR1 SGDLS and CDR2 YYNGEE. In this sample, this clone turned up once. The rearrangement links TRBV9 to TRBJ2-2; possibly TRBD1 for D (6 bases). The receptor was isolated from a woman in her twenties or thirties who had been exposed to COVID-19. Specimen: PBMCs or T cells enriched from blood (not recorded which). The CDR3 sequence: CASSEGVANRGGELFF. The CDR3 nucleotides are TGTGCCAGCAGCGAGGGGGTGGCTAATAGGGGCGGGGAGCTGTTTTTT.